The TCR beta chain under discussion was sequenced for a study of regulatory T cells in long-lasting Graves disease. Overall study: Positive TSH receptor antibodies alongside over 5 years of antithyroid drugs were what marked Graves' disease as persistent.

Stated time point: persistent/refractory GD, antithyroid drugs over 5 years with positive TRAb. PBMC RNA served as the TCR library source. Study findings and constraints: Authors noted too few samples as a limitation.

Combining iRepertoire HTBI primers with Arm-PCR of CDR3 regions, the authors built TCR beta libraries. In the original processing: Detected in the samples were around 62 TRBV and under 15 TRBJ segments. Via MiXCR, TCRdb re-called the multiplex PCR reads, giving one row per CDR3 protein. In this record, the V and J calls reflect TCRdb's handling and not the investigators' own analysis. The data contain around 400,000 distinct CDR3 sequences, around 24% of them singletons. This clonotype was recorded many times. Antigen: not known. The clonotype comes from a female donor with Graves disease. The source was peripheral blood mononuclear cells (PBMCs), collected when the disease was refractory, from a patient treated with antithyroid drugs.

The CDR3 nucleotides read TGTGCCAGCAACCTGGACGGTAATGAGCAGTTCTTC. Encoded protein: CASNLDGNEQFF. The gene calls are TRBV28 and TRBJ2-1; D not certain. The V gene lost 7 bases and the J gene lost 7 bases, with 11 bases spanning the gap. CDR1 is MDHEN and CDR2 is SYDVKM in the germline V gene. The CDR3 contains 12 residues.